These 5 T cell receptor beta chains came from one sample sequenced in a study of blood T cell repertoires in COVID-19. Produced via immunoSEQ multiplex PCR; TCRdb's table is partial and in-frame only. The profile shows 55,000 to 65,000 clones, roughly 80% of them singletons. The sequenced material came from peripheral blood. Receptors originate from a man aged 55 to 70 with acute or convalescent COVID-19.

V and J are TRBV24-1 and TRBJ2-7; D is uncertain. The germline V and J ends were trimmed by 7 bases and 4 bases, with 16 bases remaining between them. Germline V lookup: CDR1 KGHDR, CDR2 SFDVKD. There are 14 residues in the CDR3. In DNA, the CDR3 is TGTGCCACCAGCCTTACCGGGTCTCGGTACGAGCAGTACTTC. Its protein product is CATSLTGSRYEQYF.

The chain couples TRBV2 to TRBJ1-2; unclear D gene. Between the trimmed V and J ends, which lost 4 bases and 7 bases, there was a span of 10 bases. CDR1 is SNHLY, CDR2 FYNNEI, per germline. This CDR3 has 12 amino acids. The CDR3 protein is CASSGAAGGYTF. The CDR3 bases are TGTGCCAGCAGTGGAGCCGCCGGTGGCTACACCTTC.

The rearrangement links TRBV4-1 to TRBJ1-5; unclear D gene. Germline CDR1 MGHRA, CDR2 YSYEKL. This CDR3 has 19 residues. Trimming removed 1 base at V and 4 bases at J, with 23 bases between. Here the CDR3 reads CASSQGYFSRIAKNQPQHF. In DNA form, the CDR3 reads TGCGCCAGCAGCCAAGGGTACTTCTCTAGGATAGCAAAGAATCAGCCCCAGCATTTT.

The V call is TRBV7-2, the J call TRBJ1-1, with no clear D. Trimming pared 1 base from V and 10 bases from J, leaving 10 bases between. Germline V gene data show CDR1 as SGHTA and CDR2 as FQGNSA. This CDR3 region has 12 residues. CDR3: CASSLDGEVAFF. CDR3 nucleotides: TGTGCCAGCAGCTTAGACGGGGAGGTAGCTTTCTTT.

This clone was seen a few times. The CDR3 DNA reads TGTGCCTGGAGTGGAGCCCCGGGACAGGGGAGCGAGCAGTACTTC. This sequence encodes CAWSGAPGQGSEQYF. This rearrangement joins TRBV30 to TRBJ2-7; 10 nucleotides line up with TRBD1. The junction had 9 bases not matched to a gene; V was cut back by 1 base and J by 6 bases. CDR3 size: 15 residues. In germline, CDR1 is GTSNPN, CDR2 SVGIG (reference sequence). The variable domain in full, completed from reference TRBV30 and TRBJ2-7, reads SQTIHQWPATLVQPVGSPLSLECTVEGTSNPNLYWYRQAAGRGLQLLFYSVGIGQISSEVPQNLSASRPQDRQFILSSKKLLLSDSGFYLCAWSGAPGQGSEQYFGPGTRLTVT.